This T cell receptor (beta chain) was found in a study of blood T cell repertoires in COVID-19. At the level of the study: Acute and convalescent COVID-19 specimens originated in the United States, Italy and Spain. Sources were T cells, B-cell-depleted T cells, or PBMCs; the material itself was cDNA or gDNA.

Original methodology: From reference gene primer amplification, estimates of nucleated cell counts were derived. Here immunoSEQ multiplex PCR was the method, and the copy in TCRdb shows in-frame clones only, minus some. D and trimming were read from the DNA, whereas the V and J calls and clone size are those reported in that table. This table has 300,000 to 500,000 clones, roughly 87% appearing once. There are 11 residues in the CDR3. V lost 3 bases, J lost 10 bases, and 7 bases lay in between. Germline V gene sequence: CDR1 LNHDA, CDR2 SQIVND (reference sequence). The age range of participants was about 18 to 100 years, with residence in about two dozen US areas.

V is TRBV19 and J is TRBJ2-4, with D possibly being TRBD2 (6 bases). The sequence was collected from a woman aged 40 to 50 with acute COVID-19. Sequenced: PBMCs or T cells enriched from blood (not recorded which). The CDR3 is CASSIGGIQYF. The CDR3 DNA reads TGTGCCAGTAGTATCGGAGGGATTCAGTACTTC.